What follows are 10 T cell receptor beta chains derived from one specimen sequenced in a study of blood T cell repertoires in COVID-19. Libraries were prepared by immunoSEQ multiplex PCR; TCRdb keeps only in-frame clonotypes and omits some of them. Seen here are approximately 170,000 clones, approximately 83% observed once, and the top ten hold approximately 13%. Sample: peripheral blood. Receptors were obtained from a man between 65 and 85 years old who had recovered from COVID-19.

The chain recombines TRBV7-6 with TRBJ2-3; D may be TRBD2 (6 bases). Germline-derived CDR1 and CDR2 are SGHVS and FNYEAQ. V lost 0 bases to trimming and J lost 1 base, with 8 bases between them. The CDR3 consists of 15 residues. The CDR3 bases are TGTGCCAGCAGCTTAGCTCCTAGCGGCACAGATACGCAGTATTTT. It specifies CASSLAPSGTDTQYF.

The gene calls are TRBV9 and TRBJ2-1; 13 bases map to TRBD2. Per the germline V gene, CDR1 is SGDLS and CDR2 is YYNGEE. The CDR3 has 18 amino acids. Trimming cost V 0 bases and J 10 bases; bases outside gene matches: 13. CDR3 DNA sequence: TGTGCCAGCAGCGTAGGAGGAGGGGAAGGACTAGCGGGAGTAGAGCAGTTCTTC. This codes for CASSVGGGEGLAGVEQFF. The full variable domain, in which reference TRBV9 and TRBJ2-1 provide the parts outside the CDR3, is DSGVTQTPKHLITATGQRVTLRCSPRSGDLSVYWYQQSLDQGLQFLIQYYNGEERAKGNILERFSAQQFPDLHSELNLSSLELGDSALYFCASSVGGGEGLAGVEQFFGPGTRLTVL.

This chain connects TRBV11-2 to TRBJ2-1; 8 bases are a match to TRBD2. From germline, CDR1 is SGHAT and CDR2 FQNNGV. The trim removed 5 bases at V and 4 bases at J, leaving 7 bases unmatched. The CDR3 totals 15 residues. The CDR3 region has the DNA TGTGCCAGCAGCACCTTAGCGGGGTGGTACAATGAGCAGTTCTTC. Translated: CASSTLAGWYNEQFF.

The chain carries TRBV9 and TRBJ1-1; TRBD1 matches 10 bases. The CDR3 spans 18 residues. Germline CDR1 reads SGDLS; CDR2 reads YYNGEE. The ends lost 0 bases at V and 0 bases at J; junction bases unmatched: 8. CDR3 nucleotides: TGTGCCAGCAGCGTAGACGGGACAGGGGACACTATGAACACTGAAGCTTTCTTT. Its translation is CASSVDGTGDTMNTEAFF.

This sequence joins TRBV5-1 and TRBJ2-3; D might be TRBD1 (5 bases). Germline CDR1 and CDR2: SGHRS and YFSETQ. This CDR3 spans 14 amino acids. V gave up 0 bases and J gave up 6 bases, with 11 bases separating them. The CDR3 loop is CASSLGQPGDTQYF. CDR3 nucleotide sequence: TGCGCCAGCAGCTTGGGACAGCCGGGCGATACGCAGTATTTT. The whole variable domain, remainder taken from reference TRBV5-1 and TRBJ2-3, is KAGVTQTPRYLIKTRGQQVTLSCSPISGHRSVSWYQQTPGQGLQFLFEYFSETQRNKGNFPGRFSGRQFSNSRSEMNVSTLELGDSALYLCASSLGQPGDTQYFGPGTRLTVL.

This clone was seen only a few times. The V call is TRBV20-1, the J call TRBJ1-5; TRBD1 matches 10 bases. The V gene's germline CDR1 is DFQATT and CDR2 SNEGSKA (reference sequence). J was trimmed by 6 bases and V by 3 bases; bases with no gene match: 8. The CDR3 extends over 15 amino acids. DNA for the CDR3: TGCAGTGCTAGTGCGGACAGGGGGGAAGGTCAGCCCCAGCATTTT. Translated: CSASADRGEGQPQHF.

The CDR3, as DNA: TGTGCCAGCAGCGCACAGGGTTTGAGCAATCAGCCCCAGCATTTT. Encoded protein: CASSAQGLSNQPQHF. The V call is TRBV9, the J call TRBJ1-5, with D perhaps TRBD1 (6 bases). Trimming removed 3 bases from V and 1 base from J, with 11 bases in between. This CDR3 is built from 15 residues. Germline-derived CDR1 and CDR2 are SGDLS and YYNGEE.

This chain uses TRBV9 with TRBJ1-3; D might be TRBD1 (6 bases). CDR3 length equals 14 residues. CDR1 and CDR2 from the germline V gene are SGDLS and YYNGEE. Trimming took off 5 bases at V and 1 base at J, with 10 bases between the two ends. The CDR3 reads CASSPGTSGNTIYF. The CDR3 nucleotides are TGTGCCAGCAGTCCTGGGACATCTGGAAACACCATATATTTT.

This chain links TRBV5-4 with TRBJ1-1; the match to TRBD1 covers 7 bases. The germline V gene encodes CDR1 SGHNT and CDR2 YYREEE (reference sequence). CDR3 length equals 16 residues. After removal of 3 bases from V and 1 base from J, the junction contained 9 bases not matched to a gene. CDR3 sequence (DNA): TGTGCCAGCAGCTCGGCGGGTGGGACAGCGAACACTGAAGCTTTCTTT. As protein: CASSSAGGTANTEAFF.

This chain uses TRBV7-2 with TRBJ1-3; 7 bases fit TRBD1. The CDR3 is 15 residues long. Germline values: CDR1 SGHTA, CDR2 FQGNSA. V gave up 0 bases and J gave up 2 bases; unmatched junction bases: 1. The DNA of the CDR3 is TGTGCCAGCAGCTTAGCGGACAGGCCTGGAAACACCATATATTTT. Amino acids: CASSLADRPGNTIYF.